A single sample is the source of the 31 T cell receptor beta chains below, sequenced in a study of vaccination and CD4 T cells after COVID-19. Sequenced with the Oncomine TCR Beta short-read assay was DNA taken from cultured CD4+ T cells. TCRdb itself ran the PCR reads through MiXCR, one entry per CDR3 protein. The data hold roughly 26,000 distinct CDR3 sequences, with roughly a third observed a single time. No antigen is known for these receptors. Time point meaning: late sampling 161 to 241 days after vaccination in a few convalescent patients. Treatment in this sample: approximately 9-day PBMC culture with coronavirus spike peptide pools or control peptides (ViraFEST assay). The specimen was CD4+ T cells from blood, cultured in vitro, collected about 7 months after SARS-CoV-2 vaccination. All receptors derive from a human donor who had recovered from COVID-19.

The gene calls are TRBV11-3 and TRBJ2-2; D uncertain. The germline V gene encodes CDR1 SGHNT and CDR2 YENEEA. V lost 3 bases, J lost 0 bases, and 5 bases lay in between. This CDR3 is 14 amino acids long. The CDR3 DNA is TGTGCCAGCAGCTTCAGCGCGAACACCGGGGAGCTGTTTTTT. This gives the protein CASSFSANTGELFF. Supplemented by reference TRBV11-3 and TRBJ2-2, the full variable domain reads EAGVVQSPRYKIIEKKQPVAFWCNPISGHNTLYWYLQNLGQGPELLIRYENEEAVDDSQLPKDRFSAERLKGVDSTLKIQPAELGDSAVYLCASSFSANTGELFFGEGSRLTVL.

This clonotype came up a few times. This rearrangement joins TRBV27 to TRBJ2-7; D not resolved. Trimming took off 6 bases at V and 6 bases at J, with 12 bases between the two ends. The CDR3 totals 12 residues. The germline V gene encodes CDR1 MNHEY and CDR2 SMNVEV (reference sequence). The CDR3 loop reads CASSPRLGEQYF. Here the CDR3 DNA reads TGTGCCAGCAGCCCTCGTCTGGGCGAGCAGTACTTC.

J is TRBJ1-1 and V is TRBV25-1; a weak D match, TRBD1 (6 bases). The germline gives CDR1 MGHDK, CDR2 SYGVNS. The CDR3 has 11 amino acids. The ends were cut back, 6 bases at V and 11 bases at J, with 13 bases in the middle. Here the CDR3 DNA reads TGTGCCAGCAGGGGAAAAGGGGGGGCTTTCTTT. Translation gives CASRGKGGAFF.

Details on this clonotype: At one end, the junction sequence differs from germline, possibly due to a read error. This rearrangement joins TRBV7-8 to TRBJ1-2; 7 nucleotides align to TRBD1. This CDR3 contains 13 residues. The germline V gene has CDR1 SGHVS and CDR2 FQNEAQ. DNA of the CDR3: TGTACCAGCAGCCCAGGGACAGACTATGGCTACACCTTC. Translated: CTSSPGTDYGYTF.

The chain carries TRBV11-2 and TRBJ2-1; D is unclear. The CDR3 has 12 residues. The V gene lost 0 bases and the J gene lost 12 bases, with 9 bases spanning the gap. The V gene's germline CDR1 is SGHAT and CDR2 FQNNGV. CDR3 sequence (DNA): TGTGCCAGCAGCTTAGACGAAATGGGGCAGTTCTTC. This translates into CASSLDEMGQFF.

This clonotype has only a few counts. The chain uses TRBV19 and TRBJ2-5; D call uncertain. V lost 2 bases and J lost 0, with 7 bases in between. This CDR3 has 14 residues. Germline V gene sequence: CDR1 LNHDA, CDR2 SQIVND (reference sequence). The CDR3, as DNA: TGTGCCAGTAGTATACTAGGAGACCAAGAGACCCAGTACTTC. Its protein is CASSILGDQETQYF.

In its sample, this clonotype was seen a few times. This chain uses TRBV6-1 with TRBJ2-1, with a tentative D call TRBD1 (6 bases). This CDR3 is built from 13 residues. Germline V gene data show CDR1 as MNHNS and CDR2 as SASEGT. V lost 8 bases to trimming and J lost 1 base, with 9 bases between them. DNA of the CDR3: TGTGCCAGCGGGGACATATCCTACAATGAGCAGTTCTTC. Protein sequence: CASGDISYNEQFF.

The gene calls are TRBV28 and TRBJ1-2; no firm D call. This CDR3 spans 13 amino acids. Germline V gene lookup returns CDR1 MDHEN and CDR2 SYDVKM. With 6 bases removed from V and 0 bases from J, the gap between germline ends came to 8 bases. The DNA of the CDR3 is TGTGCCAGCAGGGACCCGACTAACTATGGCTACACCTTC. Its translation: CASRDPTNYGYTF.

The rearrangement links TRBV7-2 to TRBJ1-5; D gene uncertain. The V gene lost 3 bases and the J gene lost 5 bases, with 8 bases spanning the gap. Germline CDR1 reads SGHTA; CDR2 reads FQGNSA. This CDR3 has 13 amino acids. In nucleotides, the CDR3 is TGTGCCAGCAGCTTTAAAGGTGATCAGCCCCAGCATTTT. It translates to CASSFKGDQPQHF. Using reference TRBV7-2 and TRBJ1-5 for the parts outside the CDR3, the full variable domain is GAGVSQSPSNKVTEKGKDVELRCDPISGHTALYWYRQSLGQGLEFLIYFQGNSAPDKSGLPSDRFSAERTGGSVSTLTIQRTQQEDSAVYLCASSFKGDQPQHFGDGTRLSIL.

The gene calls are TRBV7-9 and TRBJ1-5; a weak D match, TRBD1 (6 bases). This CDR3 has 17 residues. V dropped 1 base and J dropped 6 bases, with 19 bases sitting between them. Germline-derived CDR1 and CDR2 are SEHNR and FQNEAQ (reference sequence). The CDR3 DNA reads TGTGCCAGCAGCTTAGGAGGGGGGAGGGAGGGCACTCAGCCCCAGCATTTT. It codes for CASSLGGGREGTQPQHF. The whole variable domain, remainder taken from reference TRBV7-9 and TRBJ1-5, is DTGVSQNPRHKITKRGQNVTFRCDPISEHNRLYWYRQTLGQGPEFLTYFQNEAQLEKSRLLSDRFSAERPKGSFSTLEIQRTEQGDSAMYLCASSLGGGREGTQPQHFGDGTRLSIL.

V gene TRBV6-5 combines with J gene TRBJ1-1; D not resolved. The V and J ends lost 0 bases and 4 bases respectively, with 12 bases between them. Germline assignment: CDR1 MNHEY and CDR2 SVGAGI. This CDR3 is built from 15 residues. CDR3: CASSYSGMGSTEAFF. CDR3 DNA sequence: TGTGCCAGCAGTTACTCGGGGATGGGGAGCACTGAAGCTTTCTTT.

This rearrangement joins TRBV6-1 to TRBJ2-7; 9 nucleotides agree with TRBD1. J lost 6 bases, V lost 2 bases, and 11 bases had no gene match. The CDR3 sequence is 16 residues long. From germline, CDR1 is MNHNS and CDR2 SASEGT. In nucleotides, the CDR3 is TGTGCCAGCAGTGAAATGATCGGACAGGGGTTAAGCGAGCAGTACTTC. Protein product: CASSEMIGQGLSEQYF.

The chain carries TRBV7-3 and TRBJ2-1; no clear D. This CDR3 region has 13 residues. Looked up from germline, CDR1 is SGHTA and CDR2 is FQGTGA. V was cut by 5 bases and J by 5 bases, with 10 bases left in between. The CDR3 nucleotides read TGTGCCAGCAGCGCCGGTTTGGACAATGAGCAGTTCTTC. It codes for CASSAGLDNEQFF.

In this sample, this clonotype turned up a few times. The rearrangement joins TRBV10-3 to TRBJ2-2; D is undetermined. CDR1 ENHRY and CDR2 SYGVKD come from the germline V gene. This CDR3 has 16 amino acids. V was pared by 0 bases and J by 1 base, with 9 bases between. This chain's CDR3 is CAISESQNLNTGELFF. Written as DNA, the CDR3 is TGTGCCATCAGTGAGTCCCAGAACCTGAACACCGGGGAGCTGTTTTTT.

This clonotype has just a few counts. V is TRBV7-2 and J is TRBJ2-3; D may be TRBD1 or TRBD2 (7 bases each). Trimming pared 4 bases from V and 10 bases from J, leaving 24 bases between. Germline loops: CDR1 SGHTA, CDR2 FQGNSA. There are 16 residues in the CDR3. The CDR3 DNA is TGTGCCAGCAGCTCGCAGACAGGGAGACAAGGGGGGGCGCAGTATTTT. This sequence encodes CASSSQTGRQGGAQYF.

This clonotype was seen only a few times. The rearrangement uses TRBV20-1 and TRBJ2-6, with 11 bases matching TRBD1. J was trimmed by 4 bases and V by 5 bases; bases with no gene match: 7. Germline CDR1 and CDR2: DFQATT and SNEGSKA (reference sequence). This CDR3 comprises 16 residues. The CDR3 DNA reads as TGCAGTGCTCCTCGGGACAGGGGGGCAGGGGCCAACGTCCTGACTTTC. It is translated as CSAPRDRGAGANVLTF.

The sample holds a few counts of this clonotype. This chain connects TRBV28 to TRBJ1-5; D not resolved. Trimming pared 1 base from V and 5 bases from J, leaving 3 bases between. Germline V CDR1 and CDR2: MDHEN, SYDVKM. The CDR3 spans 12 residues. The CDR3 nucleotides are TGTGCCAGCAGTTTATTTGATCAGCCCCAGCATTTT. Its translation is CASSLFDQPQHF.

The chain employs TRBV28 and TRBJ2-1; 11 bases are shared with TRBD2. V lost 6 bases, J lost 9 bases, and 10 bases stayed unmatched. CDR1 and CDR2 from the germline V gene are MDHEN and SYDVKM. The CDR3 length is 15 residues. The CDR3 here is CASSIAGGPVSEQFF. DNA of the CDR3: TGTGCCAGCAGCATAGCGGGAGGGCCTGTTAGTGAGCAGTTCTTC. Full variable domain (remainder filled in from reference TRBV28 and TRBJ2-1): DVKVTQSSRYLVKRTGEKVFLECVQDMDHENMFWYRQDPGLGLRLIYFSYDVKMKEKGDIPEGYSVSREKKERFSLILESASTNQTSMYLCASSIAGGPVSEQFFGPGTRLTVL.

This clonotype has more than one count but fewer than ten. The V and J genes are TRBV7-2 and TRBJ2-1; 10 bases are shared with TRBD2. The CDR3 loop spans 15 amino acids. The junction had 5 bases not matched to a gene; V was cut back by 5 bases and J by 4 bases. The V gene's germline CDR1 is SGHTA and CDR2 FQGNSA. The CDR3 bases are TGTGCCAGCAGCAGAGGACTAGCGGAGTACAATGAGCAGTTCTTC. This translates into CASSRGLAEYNEQFF.

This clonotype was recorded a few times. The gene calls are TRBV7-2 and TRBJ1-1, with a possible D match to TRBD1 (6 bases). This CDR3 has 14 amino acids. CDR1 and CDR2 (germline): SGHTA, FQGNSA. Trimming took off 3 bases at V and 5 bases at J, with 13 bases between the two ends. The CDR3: CASSFRQVSTEAFF. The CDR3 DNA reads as TGTGCCAGCAGCTTCCGACAGGTTTCAACTGAAGCTTTCTTT.

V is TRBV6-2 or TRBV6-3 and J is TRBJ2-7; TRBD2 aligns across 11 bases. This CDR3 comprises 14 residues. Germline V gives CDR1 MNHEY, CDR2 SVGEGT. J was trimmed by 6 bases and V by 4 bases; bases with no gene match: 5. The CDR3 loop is CASSFSGRAGEQYF. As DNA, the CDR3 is TGTGCCAGCAGTTTTAGCGGGAGGGCCGGCGAGCAGTACTTC.

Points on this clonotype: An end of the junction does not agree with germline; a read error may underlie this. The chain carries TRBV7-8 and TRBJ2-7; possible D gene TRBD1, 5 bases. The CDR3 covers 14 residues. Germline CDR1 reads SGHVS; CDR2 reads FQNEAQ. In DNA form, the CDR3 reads TGTGCCAACAGCTTCCAGGGCTATCACTACGAGCAGTACTTC. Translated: CANSFQGYHYEQYF.

The CDR3 reads CASSYTQGSGDTQYF. The CDR3 bases are TGTGCCAGCAGTTACACACAGGGGTCAGGGGATACGCAGTATTTT. This chain uses TRBV6-5 with TRBJ2-3; 7 bases map to TRBD1. The germline V gene encodes CDR1 MNHEY and CDR2 SVGAGI. V trimming: 2 bases; J trimming: 6 bases; junction bases outside the gene matches: 8. The CDR3 has 15 residues.

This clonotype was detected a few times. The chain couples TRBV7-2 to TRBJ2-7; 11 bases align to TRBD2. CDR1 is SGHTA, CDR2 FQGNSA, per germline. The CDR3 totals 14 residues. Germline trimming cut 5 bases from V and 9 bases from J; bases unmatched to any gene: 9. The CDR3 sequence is CASSPGTSGLGQYF. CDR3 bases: TGTGCCAGCAGCCCCGGGACTAGCGGCCTCGGGCAGTACTTC.

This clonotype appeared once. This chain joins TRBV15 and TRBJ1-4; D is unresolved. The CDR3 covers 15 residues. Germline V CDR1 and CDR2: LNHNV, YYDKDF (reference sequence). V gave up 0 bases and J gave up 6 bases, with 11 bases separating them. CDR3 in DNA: TGTGCCACCAGCAGAGATTTTGGGGTCGATGAAAAACTGTTTTTT. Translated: CATSRDFGVDEKLFF.

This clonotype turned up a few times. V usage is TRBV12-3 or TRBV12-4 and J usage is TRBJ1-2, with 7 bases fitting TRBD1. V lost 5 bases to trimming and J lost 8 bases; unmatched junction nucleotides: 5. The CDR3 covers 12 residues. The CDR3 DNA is TGTGCCAGCAGTCTAAACAGGGGCGGCTACACCTTC. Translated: CASSLNRGGYTF.

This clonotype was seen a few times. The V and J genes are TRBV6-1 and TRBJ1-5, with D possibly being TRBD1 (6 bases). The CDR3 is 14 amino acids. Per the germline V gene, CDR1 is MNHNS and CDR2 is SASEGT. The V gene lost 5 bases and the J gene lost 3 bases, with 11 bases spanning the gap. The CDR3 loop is CASSPRTDNQPQHF. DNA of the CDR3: TGTGCCAGCAGTCCCCGGACAGACAATCAGCCCCAGCATTTT.

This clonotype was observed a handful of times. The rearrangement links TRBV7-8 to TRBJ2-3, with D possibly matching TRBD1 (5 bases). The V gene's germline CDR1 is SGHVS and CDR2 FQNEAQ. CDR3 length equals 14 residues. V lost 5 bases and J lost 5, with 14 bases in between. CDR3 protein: CASSEDSAGDTQYF. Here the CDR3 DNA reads TGTGCCAGCAGCGAAGACAGTGCAGGAGATACGCAGTATTTT.

For the CDR3, the DNA is TGCAGCGTATTGACAGGGGGCACTGAAGCTTTCTTT. It codes for CSVLTGGTEAFF. The chain joins TRBV29-1 to TRBJ1-1; 9 bases are a match to TRBD1. CDR1 and CDR2 (germline): SQVTM, ANQGSEA. J gave up 4 bases and V 6 bases, and 3 bases lay outside the gene matches. The CDR3 loop spans 12 amino acids.

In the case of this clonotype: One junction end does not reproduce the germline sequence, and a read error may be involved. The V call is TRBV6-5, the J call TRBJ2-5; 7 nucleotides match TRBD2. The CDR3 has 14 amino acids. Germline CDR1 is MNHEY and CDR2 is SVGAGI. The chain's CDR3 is CANSYGTIQETQYF. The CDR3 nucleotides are TGTGCCAACAGTTACGGGACTATCCAAGAGACCCAGTACTTC.

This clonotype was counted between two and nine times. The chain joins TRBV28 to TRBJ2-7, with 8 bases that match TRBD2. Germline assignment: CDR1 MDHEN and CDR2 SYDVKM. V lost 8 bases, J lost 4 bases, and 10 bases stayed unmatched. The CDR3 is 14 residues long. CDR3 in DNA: TGTGCCAGCTCTTCGGCTAGCGGGCTGTACGAGCAGTACTTC. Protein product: CASSSASGLYEQYF. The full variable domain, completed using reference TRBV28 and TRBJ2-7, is DVKVTQSSRYLVKRTGEKVFLECVQDMDHENMFWYRQDPGLGLRLIYFSYDVKMKEKGDIPEGYSVSREKKERFSLILESASTNQTSMYLCASSSASGLYEQYFGPGTRLTVT.